A single TCR beta chain is shown here with its context. The antigen is not known. Trimming shortened V by 3 bases and J by 2 bases, and 10 bases separated the two germline ends. This CDR3 comprises 14 residues. Germline V gene data show CDR1 as SGHRS and CDR2 as YFSETQ. This sample is drawn from a study of OX40 agonist ivuxolimab in advanced cancers. TCRdb's copy holds only in-frame clones and misses some; the assay was immunoSEQ multiplex PCR. Of over 35,000 clones in the sample, approximately 90% were seen once. Study-wide points: Low levels of normalized T-cell clonal expansion also appeared in some nonresponders. Patients with a partial response at 0.1-3.0 mg/kg had among the lowest clonal expansion.

This TCR was recovered from an adult with an advanced solid tumor such as melanoma, head and neck, liver or kidney cancer. This specimen consisted of CD4+ or CD8+ T cells sorted from blood, obtained in a trial of the OX40 agonist ivuxolimab. The V and J genes are TRBV5-1 and TRBJ2-3; D perhaps matches TRBD1 (6 bases). The DNA for the CDR3 is TGCGCCAGCAGCTGGGGGCTGTCCACAGATACGCAGTATTTT. Its translation: CASSWGLSTDTQYF. Complete variable domain (other parts from reference TRBV5-1 and TRBJ2-3): KAGVTQTPRYLIKTRGQQVTLSCSPISGHRSVSWYQQTPGQGLQFLFEYFSETQRNKGNFPGRFSGRQFSNSRSEMNVSTLELGDSALYLCASSWGLSTDTQYFGPGTRLTVL.